Below, 3 T cell receptor beta chains from the same sample are listed, as sequenced in a study of blood T cell repertoires in COVID-19. This table comes from immunoSEQ multiplex PCR, and its TCRdb copy is limited to in-frame clones, with some not included. The table includes about 150,000 clones, approximately 84% detected once. Sequencing was carried out using peripheral blood. The receptors here all came from a woman aged 60-75 years with COVID-19, enrolled during active disease.

This clone was counted a few times. This chain links TRBV5-1 with TRBJ2-2; 11 positions match TRBD1. CDR3 length equals 17 residues. Germline-derived CDR1 and CDR2 are SGHRS and YFSETQ. The V segment lost 0 bases and the J segment 2 bases; nucleotides outside the gene matches: 3. The CDR3 nucleotides read TGCGCCAGCAGCTTGGATGGGACAGGGGGTAACACCGGGGAGCTGTTTTTT. This gives the protein CASSLDGTGGNTGELFF.

The V and J genes are TRBV5-5 and TRBJ1-5, with 8 positions matching TRBD1. The CDR3 spans 14 residues. V was clipped by 3 bases and J by 7 bases; unmatched bases: 6. Germline CDR1 reads SGHKS; CDR2 reads YYEKEE (reference sequence). The CDR3 sequence: CASSSLQGGQPQHF. The CDR3 coding sequence is TGTGCCAGCAGCTCCCTACAGGGGGGACAGCCCCAGCATTTT.

CDR3 sequence reads: CASSIGGTVTQETQYF. Written as DNA, the CDR3 is TGTGCCAGTAGTATTGGGGGGACGGTCACTCAAGAGACCCAGTACTTC. The rearrangement joins TRBV19 to TRBJ2-5; TRBD2 might be the D (6 bases). Trimming took 3 bases from V and 2 from J, leaving 16 bases between them. The CDR3 extends over 16 amino acids. Germline CDR1 and CDR2: LNHDA and SQIVND (reference sequence).